This T cell receptor (beta chain) was identified during a study of OX40 agonist ivuxolimab in advanced cancers. Germline CDR1 and CDR2: LNHNV and YYDKDF (reference sequence). The CDR3 has 18 residues. The ends were cut back, 0 bases at V and 3 bases at J, with 18 bases in the middle. Produced via immunoSEQ multiplex PCR; TCRdb's table is partial and in-frame only. The sample consists of roughly 71,000 clones, approximately 91% of them appearing once. With respect to this clone: The antigen remains unidentified.

Study conclusions and caveats: Clonal expansion was seen in CD4+ and CD8+ blood T cells by week 6 at 0.1 to 3.0 mg/kg.

This chain joins TRBV15 and TRBJ2-4; D remains unclear. This clonotype was obtained from an adult with an advanced solid tumor such as melanoma, head and neck, liver or kidney cancer. Specimen: CD4+ or CD8+ T cells sorted from blood, collected in a trial of the OX40 agonist ivuxolimab. The CDR3 spells CATSRDHPTPNLKNIQYF. DNA of the CDR3: TGTGCCACCAGCAGAGATCACCCGACACCAAACCTCAAAAACATTCAGTACTTC.